This TCR beta chain was recorded in a study of cytomegalovirus exposure and HLA in healthy donors. PCR was performed using 60 Vbeta and 13 Jbeta primers. TCRdb keeps only in-frame clones here, not all; method: immunoSEQ multiplex PCR. The sample lists 150,000 to 180,000 clones, 82% occurring once. The clonotype was recovered from a woman in her forties or fifties in good health and CMV-seropositive. Sequencing used PBMCs.

The CDR3 here is CASSPPTGGKSEAFF. For the CDR3, the DNA is TGTGCCAGCTCACCACCGACAGGGGGCAAATCTGAAGCTTTCTTT. This sequence joins TRBV18 and TRBJ1-1; the match to TRBD1 covers 10 bases. The CDR3 sequence is 15 residues long. The germline V gene has CDR1 KGHSH and CDR2 LQKENI. V trimming: 0 bases; J trimming: 6 bases; junction bases outside the gene matches: 4.